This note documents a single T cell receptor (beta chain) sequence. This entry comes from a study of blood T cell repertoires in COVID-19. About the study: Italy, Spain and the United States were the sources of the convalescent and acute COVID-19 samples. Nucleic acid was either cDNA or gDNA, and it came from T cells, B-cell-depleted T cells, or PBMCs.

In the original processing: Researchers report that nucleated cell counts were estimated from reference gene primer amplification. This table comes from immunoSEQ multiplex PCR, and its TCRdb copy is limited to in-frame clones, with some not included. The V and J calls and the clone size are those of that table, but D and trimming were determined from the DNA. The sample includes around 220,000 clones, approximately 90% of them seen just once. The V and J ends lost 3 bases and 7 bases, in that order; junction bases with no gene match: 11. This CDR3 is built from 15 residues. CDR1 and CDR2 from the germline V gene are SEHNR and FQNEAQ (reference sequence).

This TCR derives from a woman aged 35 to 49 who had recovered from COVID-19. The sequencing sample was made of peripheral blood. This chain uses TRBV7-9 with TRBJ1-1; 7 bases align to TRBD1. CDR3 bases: TGTGCCAGCAGCTTGGGCAGGGGGTTTGACCGTGAAGCTTTCTTT. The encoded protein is CASSLGRGFDREAFF.